These 5 T cell receptor beta chains came from one sample sequenced in a study of blood T cell repertoires in COVID-19. Profiling relied on immunoSEQ multiplex PCR, and the TCRdb table lists in-frame clones only, not all of them. This table holds fewer than 130,000 clones, approximately 62% found once. The source material was peripheral blood. These receptor sequences come from a man older than 75 with acute or convalescent COVID-19.

This clone was seen only a few times. The chain employs TRBV11-2 and TRBJ1-2; D not resolved. V was shortened by 5 bases and J by 0 bases, with 13 bases between the two germline ends. Per the germline V gene, CDR1 is SGHAT and CDR2 is FQNNGV. The CDR3 contains 15 residues. In DNA, the CDR3 is TGTGCCAGCAGCCACTCCGGGGTGGCTAACTATGGCTACACCTTC. It specifies CASSHSGVANYGYTF.

This sequence joins TRBV4-2 and TRBJ2-3; D perhaps matches TRBD2 (7 bases). The CDR3 extends over 17 amino acids. Trimming shortened V by 1 base and J by 1 base, and 15 bases separated the two germline ends. Germline V gives CDR1 LGHNA, CDR2 YNFKEQ. The CDR3 region is CASSQAVRGAGTDTQYF. The CDR3 coding sequence is TGTGCCAGCAGCCAAGCGGTCCGGGGGGCAGGCACAGATACGCAGTATTTT.

The chain carries TRBV27 and TRBJ2-1; TRBD2 aligns across 8 bases. The germline V gene has CDR1 MNHEY and CDR2 SMNVEV (reference sequence). The CDR3 runs to 14 residues. Losses at the gene ends were 5 bases for V and 6 bases for J; bases not matched to a gene: 6. The CDR3 coding sequence is TGTGCCAGCAGTATCCCCGGGACTAGCAATGAGCAGTTCTTC. It yields the protein CASSIPGTSNEQFF.

This clone showed up just a few times. The V gene is TRBV3-1 (or the pseudogene TRBV3-2), the J gene TRBJ2-7; 13 positions agree with TRBD2. CDR3 size: 15 residues. Germline V lookup: CDR1 LGHDT, CDR2 YNNKEL (reference sequence). The V and J ends lost 4 bases and 7 bases, in that order; junction bases with no gene match: 7. The chain's CDR3 is CASSRTSGSVGEQYF. The DNA of the CDR3 is TGTGCCAGCAGCCGGACTAGCGGGAGTGTTGGGGAGCAGTACTTC.

The chain recombines TRBV3-1 (or the pseudogene TRBV3-2) with TRBJ1-5; 7 nucleotides agree with TRBD1. The CDR3 spans 15 residues. Unmatched junction bases numbered 6, after V lost 6 bases and J lost 1 base. Germline V gene lookup returns CDR1 LGHDT and CDR2 YNNKEL (reference sequence). The CDR3: CASSPAGGSNQPQHF. CDR3 sequence (DNA): TGTGCCAGCAGTCCGGCAGGGGGAAGCAATCAGCCCCAGCATTTT.